What follows describes a single TCR beta chain. This clonotype was observed at least ten times. This clone's antigen is unknown. Base qualities are missing; no much larger clone stands one base away. The time point label of this sample denotes: newly diagnosed GD, antithyroid drugs for less than 3 months. RNA was extracted from PBMCs in TRIzol for both TCR sequencing and RNA sequencing. Graves' disease was diagnosed according to American Thyroid Association guidelines. Patients for the study were recruited at an endocrinology department in Xi'an, China. Each patient gave 8.5 to 9.5 milliliters of peripheral blood, collected in an EDTA anticoagulant tube. Ficoll Paque Plus density gradient separation was used to isolate PBMCs, and no further T cell sorting was done. An Agilent 2100 Bioanalyzer and agarose gel were used to check RNA quality, while a NanoDrop 2000 measured RNA concentration. These data come from a study of regulatory T cells in long-lasting Graves disease (dated by TCRdb to about 2021). The study in broad terms: In the newly diagnosed Graves' disease group, patients had been taking antithyroid drugs for less than 3 months. This study used TCR sequencing and RNA sequencing of peripheral blood to compare persistent Graves' disease patients against newly diagnosed Graves' disease patients. The study took place in China and was registered as a clinical trial. A total of approximately 35 samples were covered by TCR sequencing, comprising approximately 13 persistent and approximately 20 newly diagnosed Graves' disease patients.

The CDR3 has 14 amino acids, counting the end cysteine and phenylalanine. The sequence is cut down to CDR3 DNA, 42 bases in frame from base 1. CDR1 and CDR2 (MRHNA, SNTAGT) derive from the germline V gene. The V and J ends are trimmed by 2 bases and 3 bases, leaving 7 bases between them. Findings and caveats that apply to the study as a whole: As a limitation, the authors acknowledged that the small sample size may reduce accuracy. Sequencing and analysis were restricted to the TCR beta chain. Compared with newly diagnosed patients, persistent Graves' disease patients had lower TCR Shannon entropy and fewer highly expanded clones, which suggests clonal expansion. Persistent disease showed preferential use of TRBV28, TRBJ1-2 and TRBJ2-5, whereas newly diagnosed disease favored TRBV20-1 and TRBJ2-1. A larger number of public clonotypes was shared among persistent patients (around 2,500) than among newly diagnosed patients (about 990). Only peripheral blood was studied, because thyroid tissue, the primary lesion, was inaccessible.

Libraries were constructed by multiplex PCR. Sequencing used an Illumina HiSeq 4000. TCR beta libraries were built with iRepertoire HTBI primers and Arm-PCR amplification of CDR3 regions. Before sequencing, the PCR products underwent gel purification. Per the source publication's procedure: A total of roughly 67 TRBV and 14 TRBJ segments were identified across samples and were used for gene usage analysis of CDR3 amino acid clonotypes. Filtered high-quality paired reads were merged into contigs using COPE and FqMerger. BLAST was used to align contigs to IMGT TRBV, TRBD and TRBJ reference genes, and CDR3 was defined according to IMGT. Any clonotype with a frequency above 0.1% was counted as a highly expanded clone. Repertoire diversity was measured by Shannon entropy, and V-J evenness by the Gini coefficient. A clonotype was considered public if more than one individual shared it. In TCRdb, the public reads were trimmed at Q25 with fastp and aligned with MiXCR, with productive beta chains retained. Every entry covers one CDR3 protein and lists the most common genes and DNA from its rows. The authors' filters were not applied to this entry. This sample has about 210,000 distinct CDR3 sequences in its table, and roughly a fifth of those were observed once. The ten biggest clones cover over 9.5% of the sample.

These data were likewise used in another study, on T cells in Graves' hyperthyroidism and ophthalmopathy. The second paper further reports: Graves' hyperthyroidism was defined as stable when no progression to ophthalmopathy occurred over 18 months of follow-up. Hyperthyroidism patients were newly diagnosed, had a disease duration of under 2 months, and were aged 18 to 65 years. Patients with uncontrolled infections, other autoimmune diseases, pregnancy or lactation were excluded. Clinical symptoms, serum thyroxine and TRAb, thyroid ultrasound, and orbital computed tomography formed the basis for the diagnoses. A first-round RT-PCR of the TCR CDR3 used the HTBI primer set with the Qiagen OneStep RT-PCR kit. Most expanded thyroid clonotypes (frequency above 0.001) were also found in blood, which suggests that blood repertoires may mirror thyroid immune responses. A model built on a 13 V-J signature distinguished ophthalmopathy from stable hyperthyroidism, reaching about 89% sensitivity and 81.08% specificity in cross-validation and 80%/75% in testing. In validation, the model predicted progression to ophthalmopathy a median of about 5.9 months before onset, with over 60% sensitivity and around 76% specificity. TCR V-J signatures able to tell the groups apart were searched for in a discovery cohort of approximately 95 patients, of whom around 42 had Graves' ophthalmopathy and more than 55 had stable Graves' hyperthyroidism. Prospective prediction of ophthalmopathy was tested in an independent validation cohort consisting of some 20 hyperthyroidism patients and some 15 patients who later progressed to ophthalmopathy. For training and testing, the 100 or so patients in the discovery cohort were randomly divided in a 7:3 ratio. In about 6 Graves' hyperthyroidism patients, the study also compared T-cell repertoires from thyroid tissue with T-cell repertoires from blood. Following sampling, methimazole starting at 30 mg daily was given to hyperthyroidism patients, and high-dose intravenous methylprednisolone was given to ophthalmopathy patients. Libraries were constructed in a second round of multiplex PCR, after which size selection and purification were performed. Libraries were sequenced paired-end with 100 bp reads on an Illumina HiSeq2000. SOAPnuke was used to process the raw data, removing reads that contained adapters or uncalled bases, had a mean Phred below 15, or lacked an exact match to the constant primer or identifier. High-quality paired reads were merged with COPE v1.2.5, and unique nucleotide sequences were defined as clonotypes. MiTCR v1.1 was used to align clonotypes to the IMGT TRBV, TRBD and TRBJ reference segments. Only V-J combinations with frequency above 0.0001, covering 99.2% of repertoires, were analysed. The TCS score was defined as the ratio of F50 (clonal expansion) to E x V (chaos), calculated using BLOSUM62-based TCRdist between CDR3 peptides within each V-J. Welch's t-statistics and random forest reduced 514 V-J features to 13, which were used in a naive Bayes classifier (R e1071). Sample size was not statistically predetermined, and investigators were not blinded to group allocation. The paper reports TCR Vbeta CDR3 sequencing of approximately 140 peripheral blood samples: approximately 41 ophthalmopathy, under 80 hyperthyroidism and around 17 progressor patients.

The source was peripheral blood mononuclear cells (PBMCs), collected at new diagnosis, from a patient treated with antithyroid drugs. The chain is encoded by TRBV6-4 joined to TRBJ2-2; the D gene may be TRBD1 or TRBD2, since each aligns over 5 bases. The receptor was isolated from a woman in her twenties or thirties with Graves disease. Donor details come from another sample of the same person, matched by shared clones. The CDR3 region reads CASSDRGDTGELFF. The DNA sequence reads TGTGCCAGCAGTGACAGGGGAGACACCGGGGAGCTGTTTTTT.